Below are 30 T cell receptor beta chains sequenced from a single sample in a study of cytomegalovirus exposure and HLA in healthy donors (dated by TCRdb to the late 2010s). Receptors were amplified or captured by the immunoSEQ multiplex PCR assay. A mixture of 60 forward primers for TCR Vbeta segments and 13 reverse primers for TCR Jbeta segments was used in the multiplex PCR. This is the immuneACCESS table as TCRdb keeps it, with only in-frame sequences that have V and J called. A part of the clones is gone; compared with another copy, unresolved V genes explain less than half, and the rest is unexplained. Across this sample there are 75,000 to 90,000 clones, with roughly four fifths seen only once. The top ten hold under 15% of the sample. Sequences were obtained from PBMCs. The source is a human donor in good health.

The genes are TRBV5-6 and TRBJ1-1, with D possibly TRBD1 on 6 matching bases. Per the germline V gene, CDR1 is SGHDT and CDR2 is YYEEEE. Trimming stripped 2 bases from V and 8 bases from J, with 19 bases between. This CDR3 has 15 amino acids. CDR3 in DNA: TGTGCCAGCAGCTTCGGGGGGCGATTATCTCTGGAAGCTTTCTTT. Amino acids: CASSFGGRLSLEAFF.

The chain combines TRBV4-2 with TRBJ1-5; 8 bases line up with TRBD1. The V and J ends lost 0 bases and 4 bases, in that order; junction bases with no gene match: 5. The CDR3 is 16 residues long. Germline CDR1 LGHNA, CDR2 YNFKEQ. The CDR3 DNA reads TGTGCCAGCAGCCAAGAACAGGACAGGGTGAATCAGCCCCAGCATTTT. Translated: CASSQEQDRVNQPQHF.

CDR3 DNA sequence: TGCGCCAGCAGCTTTGGGACTAGCGGCATACTTAATCCCAGCACAGATACGCAGTATTTT. Translation: CASSFGTSGILNPSTDTQYF. The rearrangement joins TRBV5-1 to TRBJ2-3; 11 bases match TRBD2. The CDR3 contains 20 residues. The germline gives CDR1 SGHRS, CDR2 YFSETQ. V shed 2 bases and J 0 bases; nucleotides not matched to a gene: 14.

The CDR3 sequence: CASSELAGGQETQYF. The CDR3 nucleotides are TGTGCCAGCAGTGAACTAGCGGGGGGGCAAGAGACCCAGTACTTC. The V and J genes are TRBV6-1 and TRBJ2-5; 12 bases fit TRBD2. Per the germline V gene, CDR1 is MNHNS and CDR2 is SASEGT. The trim removed 2 bases at V and 2 bases at J, leaving 0 bases unmatched. This CDR3 comprises 15 residues.

The chain uses TRBV2 and TRBJ1-1, with 8 positions matching TRBD1. Germline-derived CDR1 and CDR2 are SNHLY and FYNNEI. The CDR3 covers 14 residues. V shed 5 bases, J shed 4 bases, and the junction held 6 bases outside the gene matches. Here the CDR3 reads CASSPQGVPTEAFF. The CDR3, as DNA: TGTGCCAGCAGTCCACAGGGGGTCCCCACTGAAGCTTTCTTT.

The chain carries TRBV7-2 and TRBJ2-5, with TRBD2 matching over 11 bases. Germline V gives CDR1 SGHTA, CDR2 FQGNSA. The CDR3 consists of 15 residues. The V segment lost 3 bases and the J segment 5 bases; nucleotides outside the gene matches: 5. Here the CDR3 reads CASSFSGGGGETQYF. CDR3 coding DNA: TGTGCCAGCAGCTTTAGCGGGGGGGGAGGGGAGACCCAGTACTTC.

This sequence joins TRBV30 and TRBJ2-7; D is ambiguous. The CDR3 length is 13 residues. Germline CDR1 GTSNPN, CDR2 SVGIG (reference sequence). The V gene lost 2 bases and the J gene lost 3 bases, with 11 bases spanning the gap. CDR3 nucleotides: TGTGCCTGGAGTCCCGGAGATTTCTACGAGCAGTACTTC. This encodes CAWSPGDFYEQYF.

The V and J genes are TRBV27 and TRBJ2-7; maybe TRBD1 (6 bases). This CDR3 is 14 amino acids long. From germline, CDR1 is MNHEY and CDR2 SMNVEV (reference sequence). Trimming left V 4 bases short and J 2 bases short, with 12 bases between. CDR3 bases: TGTGCCAGCAGTTCCCCCAACAGGGCCTACGAGCAGTACTTC. Amino acids: CASSSPNRAYEQYF.

V and J are TRBV1 and TRBJ2-5; the D call of TRBD2 is as the table states it, not checked on the DNA. TRBV1 constitutes a pseudogene. CDR3 length equals 17 residues. The CDR3: CTSSQVLVVAPKETQYF. The CDR3 DNA reads as TGCACCAGCAGCCAAGTTTTGGTAGTAGCGCCTAAAGAGACCCAGTACTTC.

The rearrangement uses TRBV5-1 and TRBJ2-1; 7 positions match TRBD2. Germline V gene sequence: CDR1 SGHRS, CDR2 YFSETQ. The ends lost 1 base at V and 10 bases at J; junction bases unmatched: 8. The CDR3 covers 14 residues. The CDR3 loop reads CASSLSGEGEEQFF. The CDR3 bases are TGCGCCAGCAGCTTGAGCGGGGAAGGCGAAGAGCAGTTCTTC.

The V call is TRBV6-5, the J call TRBJ1-1; maybe TRBD1 (6 bases). V dropped 5 bases and J dropped 1 base, with 14 bases sitting between them. This CDR3 spans 15 amino acids. Germline V lookup: CDR1 MNHEY, CDR2 SVGAGI. The CDR3 spells CASSLITGPNTEAFF. CDR3 nucleotide sequence: TGTGCCAGCAGTCTAATCACAGGGCCGAACACTGAAGCTTTCTTT.

This chain links TRBV13 with TRBJ2-7; D might be TRBD2 (5 bases). CDR1 PRHDT and CDR2 FYEKMQ come from the germline V gene (reference sequence). The CDR3 totals 14 residues. V was trimmed by 4 bases and J by 3 bases, leaving 13 bases between them. The CDR3: CASSSNILDYEQYF. The CDR3 DNA is TGTGCCAGCAGCTCGAATATACTAGACTACGAGCAGTACTTC.

V and J are TRBV11-2 and TRBJ1-2, with D unclear. The germline gives CDR1 SGHAT, CDR2 FQNNGV. The V gene lost 0 bases and the J gene lost 4 bases, with 9 bases spanning the gap. The CDR3 loop spans 14 amino acids. The CDR3 protein is CASSLDLASYGYTF. CDR3 nucleotide sequence: TGTGCCAGCAGCTTAGATTTAGCGAGCTATGGCTACACCTTC.

The rearrangement joins TRBV7-9 to TRBJ1-1; perhaps TRBD1 as D (5 bases). Looked up from germline, CDR1 is SEHNR and CDR2 is FQNEAQ (reference sequence). The CDR3 is 16 amino acids. The V gene lost 4 bases and the J gene lost 1 base, with 16 bases spanning the gap. The CDR3 region has the DNA TGTGCCAGCAGCTCACCGTGGGGGGTAACGAACACTGAAGCTTTCTTT. Translation: CASSSPWGVTNTEAFF. Full variable domain (rest looked up from reference TRBV7-9 and TRBJ1-1): DTGVSQNPRHKITKRGQNVTFRCDPISEHNRLYWYRQTLGQGPEFLTYFQNEAQLEKSRLLSDRFSAERPKGSFSTLEIQRTEQGDSAMYLCASSSPWGVTNTEAFFGQGTRLTVV.

V is TRBV29-1 and J is TRBJ1-2; TRBD1 aligns across 11 bases. V shed 4 bases, J shed 4 bases, and the junction held 2 bases outside the gene matches. Germline V lookup: CDR1 SQVTM, CDR2 ANQGSEA. CDR3 length equals 13 residues. Written as DNA, the CDR3 is TGCAGCGTTGGGACAGGGGGCTTCTATGGCTACACCTTC. Amino acid sequence: CSVGTGGFYGYTF.

The chain employs TRBV19 and TRBJ1-5; D ambiguous. Per germline, CDR1 LNHDA and CDR2 SQIVND (reference sequence). The CDR3 loop spans 15 amino acids. V dropped 6 bases and J dropped 0 bases, with 12 bases sitting between them. The CDR3 nucleotides are TGTGCCAGTAGGGTCGGGTCTTATAGCAATCAGCCCCAGCATTTT. Amino acid sequence: CASRVGSYSNQPQHF.

This chain joins TRBV29-1 and TRBJ1-2; a weak D match, TRBD1 (6 bases). CDR3 length: 12 amino acids. Germline CDR1 reads SQVTM; CDR2 reads ANQGSEA. V was clipped by 2 bases and J by 10 bases, with 14 bases between them. DNA of the CDR3: TGCAGCGTTGAAATCTCTCCAGGGGACTACACCTTC. The encoded protein is CSVEISPGDYTF.

The chain uses TRBV7-2 and TRBJ1-5; no clear D gene. Germline V CDR1 and CDR2: SGHTA, FQGNSA. This CDR3 comprises 15 residues. V was trimmed by 1 base and J by 5 bases, leaving 12 bases between them. The CDR3 protein is CASSLVSVRDQPQHF. Here the CDR3 DNA reads TGTGCCAGCAGCTTAGTATCGGTTCGGGATCAGCCCCAGCATTTT. Full variable domain (outside the CDR3, taken from reference TRBV7-2 and TRBJ1-5): GAGVSQSPSNKVTEKGKDVELRCDPISGHTALYWYRQSLGQGLEFLIYFQGNSAPDKSGLPSDRFSAERTGGSVSTLTIQRTQQEDSAVYLCASSLVSVRDQPQHFGDGTRLSIL.

This clone appeared a few times. The CDR3 sequence: CASSERGQRLGTEAFF. Here the CDR3 DNA reads TGTGCCAGCAGTGAAAGAGGACAGAGGTTGGGCACTGAAGCTTTCTTT. This rearrangement joins TRBV2 to TRBJ1-1, with a tentative D call TRBD1 (6 bases). The CDR3 has 16 residues. Trimming took off 2 bases at V and 4 bases at J, with 17 bases between the two ends. CDR1 is SNHLY, CDR2 FYNNEI, per germline.

The V and J genes are TRBV5-1 and TRBJ1-2; 7 bases are a match to TRBD1. Germline loops: CDR1 SGHRS, CDR2 YFSETQ. V dropped 4 bases and J dropped 0; count of bases not matched to a gene: 9. CDR3 length equals 16 residues. The DNA of the CDR3 is TGCGCCAGCAGCCCCGAGGGGGCAGGATCTAACTATGGCTACACCTTC. Translating it yields CASSPEGAGSNYGYTF.

The chain has TRBV4-1 and TRBJ1-4; D remains ambiguous. The CDR3 length is 13 residues. V gave up 1 base and J gave up 8 bases, with 8 bases separating them. The germline CDR1 and CDR2 sequences are MGHRA and YSYEKL. CDR3 sequence (DNA): TGCGCCAGCAGCCAAGCCTACCCCGAAAAACTGTTTTTT. Residues: CASSQAYPEKLFF.

The chain employs TRBV6-4 and TRBJ2-6; 7 bases align to TRBD1. The CDR3 extends over 15 amino acids. Per germline, CDR1 MRHNA and CDR2 SNTAGT. J was trimmed by 2 bases and V by 2 bases; bases with no gene match: 0. In nucleotides, the CDR3 is TGTGCCAGCAGTGACCAGGGGGCTGGGGCCAACGTCCTGACTTTC. It yields the protein CASSDQGAGANVLTF.

This clone has just a few counts. This chain links TRBV14 with TRBJ2-2; 8 nucleotides match TRBD1. Trimming removed 2 bases from V and 11 bases from J; junction bases left unmatched: 13. CDR3 length equals 16 residues. CDR1 and CDR2 (germline): SGHDN, FVKESK. CDR3 DNA: TGTGCCAGCAGCCAATGGGGCAGGGGGCCTGAGAGTGAGCTGTTTTTT. It specifies CASSQWGRGPESELFF.

Here the CDR3 DNA reads TGTGCCAGCAGCTGGGGCAGGGGGCTTTACGAGCAGTACTTC. The encoded protein is CASSWGRGLYEQYF. The chain employs TRBV11-2 and TRBJ2-7, with TRBD1 matching over 8 bases. CDR3 size: 14 residues. V lost 4 bases to trimming and J lost 4 bases; unmatched junction nucleotides: 6. Looked up from germline, CDR1 is SGHAT and CDR2 is FQNNGV.

The chain is built from TRBV11-2 and TRBJ2-5; maybe TRBD2 (6 bases). The CDR3 sequence is 16 residues long. CDR1 and CDR2 (germline): SGHAT, FQNNGV. V was clipped by 2 bases and J by 2 bases, with 15 bases between them. The CDR3 DNA is TGTGCCAGCAGCTTAAGGCGGGGCTCGGGACAAGAGACCCAGTACTTC. Translated: CASSLRRGSGQETQYF.

The chain employs TRBV11-2 and TRBJ2-5; 11 bases are a match to TRBD2. Germline CDR1 reads SGHAT; CDR2 reads FQNNGV. The CDR3 spans 18 residues. V trimming: 3 bases; J trimming: 5 bases; junction bases outside the gene matches: 14. This chain's CDR3 is CASSLAQGTSGFRETQYF. The CDR3 bases are TGTGCCAGCAGCTTGGCCCAAGGGACTAGCGGTTTTCGGGAGACCCAGTACTTC.

This clone was observed a handful of times. The chain recombines TRBV5-6 with TRBJ1-1; 7 bases map to TRBD1. This CDR3 comprises 14 residues. With 3 bases clipped from V and 1 base from J, the junction kept 3 bases outside the gene matches. Germline loops: CDR1 SGHDT, CDR2 YYEEEE. The CDR3 loop is CASSYGTENTEAFF. The CDR3 nucleotides are TGTGCCAGCAGCTACGGGACAGAGAACACTGAAGCTTTCTTT.

The chain carries TRBV5-1 and TRBJ2-7; TRBD2 matches at 10 bases. The germline V gene has CDR1 SGHRS and CDR2 YFSETQ. Trimming took 4 bases from V and 0 from J; bases not matched to a gene: 4. This CDR3 is built from 15 residues. The chain's CDR3 is CASSNTSGVSYEQYF. The CDR3 DNA is TGCGCCAGCAGCAACACTAGCGGGGTCTCCTACGAGCAGTACTTC.

The V call is TRBV5-1, the J call TRBJ2-3; TRBD2 matches at 7 bases. V was clipped by 2 bases and J by 3 bases; unmatched bases: 9. The CDR3 length is 16 residues. CDR1 is SGHRS, CDR2 YFSETQ, per germline. CDR3: CASSFIIAGPTDTQYF. CDR3 nucleotides: TGCGCCAGCAGCTTTATAATAGCGGGTCCGACAGATACGCAGTATTTT.

This clone came up a few times. The sample contains more than one DNA sequence encoding this CDR3. The V and J genes are TRBV4-3 and TRBJ1-2, with 7 bases identical to TRBD1. In germline, CDR1 is LGHNA, CDR2 YSLEER. CDR3 length equals 14 residues. The V segment lost 0 bases and the J segment 3 bases; nucleotides outside the gene matches: 1. Here the CDR3 reads CASSQDGTDYGYTF. The DNA of the CDR3 is TGCGCCAGCAGCCAAGATGGGACAGACTATGGCTACACCTTC.